The 27 T cell receptor beta chains below come from one sample, sequenced in a study of T cell responses to AZD1222 COVID-19 vaccine. Sequenced by immunoSEQ multiplex PCR; TCRdb stores in-frame clones only, minus some. The sample consists of approximately 110,000 clones, about nine tenths of them appearing once. Sequencing was performed on peripheral blood, taken on day 0 of AZD1222 vaccination. These receptors originate from an adult in good health.

The chain links TRBV5-5 to TRBJ1-2, with D possibly being TRBD1 (5 bases). V was clipped by 2 bases and J by 1 base, with 6 bases between them. Per germline, CDR1 SGHKS and CDR2 YYEKEE (reference sequence). This CDR3 comprises 13 residues. The CDR3 loop is CASSFGGNYGYTF. The CDR3 bases are TGTGCCAGCAGCTTTGGGGGTAACTATGGCTACACCTTC.

Comments on this clone: One junction end does not reproduce the germline sequence, and a read error may be involved. V and J are TRBV10-2 and TRBJ2-7; 7 bases match TRBD1. Germline V gene lookup returns CDR1 WSHSY and CDR2 SAAADI. This CDR3 comprises 12 residues. CDR3 bases: TGCGCCAGCAGGGGACAGACCTACCAGCAGTACTTC. Translating gives CASRGQTYQQYF.

This chain joins TRBV18 and TRBJ2-1; 8 nucleotides line up with TRBD2. The germline V gene encodes CDR1 KGHSH and CDR2 LQKENI. The V gene end was trimmed by 4 bases and the J gene end by 1 base; junction bases not matched to a gene: 9. The CDR3 loop spans 17 amino acids. This CDR3 is CASSRELTSGSYNEQFF. CDR3 DNA: TGTGCCAGCTCACGGGAGCTCACTAGCGGTTCCTACAATGAGCAGTTCTTC.

This chain uses TRBV7-8 with TRBJ2-2, with a tentative D call TRBD1 (6 bases). V was trimmed by 5 bases and J by 2 bases, leaving 15 bases between them. Germline loops: CDR1 SGHVS, CDR2 FQNEAQ. The CDR3 loop spans 16 amino acids. In DNA form, the CDR3 reads TGTGCCAGCAGCCCGTCCGGGACACCTAACACCGGGGAGCTGTTTTTT. Protein product: CASSPSGTPNTGELFF.

The chain has TRBV15 and TRBJ2-1, with 16 bases that match TRBD2. This CDR3 region has 21 residues. V dropped 4 bases and J dropped 3; count of bases not matched to a gene: 15. CDR1 and CDR2 (germline): LNHNV, YYDKDF (reference sequence). The CDR3 loop is CATSKEAPGLAGGQGYNEQFF. The CDR3 nucleotides are TGTGCCACCAGCAAGGAGGCCCCGGGACTAGCGGGAGGGCAGGGCTACAATGAGCAGTTCTTC.

The chain uses TRBV14 and TRBJ2-3, with D perhaps matching TRBD1 or TRBD2 (5 bases each). Germline CDR1 SGHDN, CDR2 FVKESK. This CDR3 spans 15 amino acids. The ends were cut back, 5 bases at V and 0 bases at J, with 12 bases in the middle. Written as DNA, the CDR3 is TGTGCCAGCAGCTCCAGAGGGGAAAGCACAGATACGCAGTATTTT. This translates into CASSSRGESTDTQYF.

The chain combines TRBV5-1 with TRBJ2-5; possible D gene TRBD2, 6 bases. The CDR3 is 14 residues long. Germline-derived CDR1 and CDR2 are SGHRS and YFSETQ. The V gene lost 4 bases and the J gene lost 5 bases, with 15 bases spanning the gap. The CDR3: CASSAGTSGETQYF. The CDR3 DNA sequence: TGCGCCAGCAGCGCGGGGACCAGTGGGGAGACCCAGTACTTC.

The J gene is TRBJ1-2, the V gene TRBV28; unclear D gene. The CDR3 covers 16 residues. Germline V lookup: CDR1 MDHEN, CDR2 SYDVKM. The V end lost 3 bases, the J end lost 8 bases, and 22 bases lay between the germline ends. CDR3 residues: CASSFLLGPSGEGYTF. CDR3 bases: TGTGCCAGCAGTTTCCTCCTAGGGCCTTCGGGCGAAGGCTACACCTTC.

The chain joins TRBV5-1 to TRBJ1-6; 8 nucleotides line up with TRBD1. V trimming: 0 bases; J trimming: 7 bases; junction bases outside the gene matches: 6. This CDR3 has 16 residues. Germline values: CDR1 SGHRS, CDR2 YFSETQ. The CDR3 protein is CASSLGAQGANSPLHF. The DNA of the CDR3 is TGCGCCAGCAGCTTGGGGGCGCAGGGGGCCAATTCACCCCTCCACTTT.

The chain carries TRBV5-1 and TRBJ2-2, with a tentative D call TRBD2 (5 bases). Looked up from germline, CDR1 is SGHRS and CDR2 is YFSETQ. The V end lost 4 bases, the J end lost 6 bases, and 13 bases lay between the germline ends. The CDR3 totals 14 residues. CDR3 protein: CASSPARVPGELFF. The CDR3 DNA reads as TGCGCCAGCAGCCCAGCGCGGGTCCCCGGGGAGCTGTTTTTT.

The gene calls are TRBV4-1 and TRBJ1-1; D is uncertain. V was pared by 4 bases and J by 1 base, with 10 bases between. This CDR3 is built from 14 residues. CDR1 and CDR2 from the germline V gene are MGHRA and YSYEKL. CDR3 nucleotides: TGCGCCAGCAGCCCCGAAACAAGGAACACTGAAGCTTTCTTT. It specifies CASSPETRNTEAFF.

This clone was observed a single time. The chain is built from TRBV5-1 and TRBJ2-7, with D tentatively TRBD1 (6 bases). The CDR3 loop spans 15 amino acids. Trimming took 0 bases from V and 0 from J, leaving 10 bases between them. Germline assignment: CDR1 SGHRS and CDR2 YFSETQ. The chain's CDR3 is CASSLVQGSSYEQYF. DNA of the CDR3: TGCGCCAGCAGCTTGGTGCAGGGGAGCTCCTACGAGCAGTACTTC.

This clone showed up just a few times. The chain joins TRBV5-1 to TRBJ2-7; D is uncertain. This CDR3 contains 11 residues. V was cut by 1 base and J by 3 bases, with 2 bases left in between. Germline V CDR1 and CDR2: SGHRS, YFSETQ. The CDR3 bases are TGCGCCAGCAGCTTGAACTACGAGCAGTACTTC. Translating gives CASSLNYEQYF.

The CDR3 loop is CASSQDTGGATDTQYF. The CDR3 DNA is TGTGCCAGCAGCCAAGATACGGGAGGGGCCACAGATACGCAGTATTTT. The rearrangement uses TRBV4-2 and TRBJ2-3, with TRBD2 matching over 8 bases. Per the germline V gene, CDR1 is LGHNA and CDR2 is YNFKEQ. CDR3 length: 16 residues. Trimming took 0 bases from V and 2 from J; bases not matched to a gene: 4.

The V gene is TRBV7-3, the J gene TRBJ1-5; 8 bases map to TRBD1. The CDR3 spans 13 residues. The V gene's germline CDR1 is SGHTA and CDR2 FQGTGA. V was clipped by 9 bases and J by 5 bases; unmatched bases: 6. CDR3 region: CASSGGSHQPQHF. The CDR3 nucleotides are TGTGCCAGTTCAGGGGGCTCTCATCAGCCCCAGCATTTT.

The chain combines TRBV18 with TRBJ2-5; no clear D gene. This CDR3 spans 13 amino acids. The germline V and J ends were trimmed by 3 bases and 5 bases, with 10 bases remaining between them. Germline CDR1 and CDR2: KGHSH and LQKENI. The CDR3, as DNA: TGTGCCAGCTCACCTCCGGGTGGGGAGACCCAGTACTTC. This sequence encodes CASSPPGGETQYF.

The CDR3 loop is CASMRGTPTDTQYF. The CDR3 coding sequence is TGTGCCAGCATGCGAGGAACCCCCACAGATACGCAGTATTTT. The V gene is TRBV2, the J gene TRBJ2-3; D is uncertain. Germline lookup yields CDR1 SNHLY and CDR2 FYNNEI. This CDR3 has 14 amino acids. V was pared by 7 bases and J by 2 bases, with 13 bases between. Based on the CDR3 plus reference TRBV2 and TRBJ2-3, the full variable domain is EPEVTQTPSHQVTQMGQEVILRCVPISNHLYFYWYRQILGQKVEFLVSFYNNEISEKSEIFDDQFSVERPDGSNFTLKIRSTKLEDSAMYFCASMRGTPTDTQYFGPGTRLTVL.

This clone came up a few times. The rearrangement joins TRBV4-2 to TRBJ2-7; 8 bases map to TRBD2. This CDR3 is 17 amino acids long. V lost 4 bases and J lost 0; bases outside the gene matches: 11. Germline lookup yields CDR1 LGHNA and CDR2 YNFKEQ. CDR3 nucleotide sequence: TGTGCCAGCAGCCCCCCCGGAGGCGGGGGGAGCTCCTACGAGCAGTACTTC. It encodes CASSPPGGGGSSYEQYF.

The chain links TRBV20-1 to TRBJ1-2; 7 bases fit TRBD1. Germline lookup yields CDR1 DFQATT and CDR2 SNEGSKA (reference sequence). V shed 3 bases and J 4 bases; nucleotides not matched to a gene: 8. The CDR3 consists of 14 residues. The CDR3 DNA reads TGCAGTGCTAGTGCCAGGGGGGATACCTATGGCTACACCTTC. This codes for CSASARGDTYGYTF.

The genes are TRBV14 and TRBJ2-7; 9 bases fit TRBD1. Per the germline V gene, CDR1 is SGHDN and CDR2 is FVKESK. V gave up 3 bases and J gave up 4 bases; unmatched junction bases: 7. The CDR3 has 15 amino acids. CDR3 in amino acids: CASSQGGTGWYEQYF. The CDR3 DNA follows: TGTGCCAGCAGCCAGGGCGGGACAGGGTGGTACGAGCAGTACTTC. The full variable domain, rest sourced from reference TRBV14 and TRBJ2-7, is EAGVTQFPSHSVIEKGQTVTLRCDPISGHDNLYWYRRVMGKEIKFLLHFVKESKQDESGMPNNRFLAERTGGTYSTLKVQPAELEDSGVYFCASSQGGTGWYEQYFGPGTRLTVT.

V gene TRBV5-1 combines with J gene TRBJ1-2; possibly TRBD1 for D (5 bases). CDR1 is SGHRS, CDR2 YFSETQ, per germline. V was cut by 1 base and J by 7 bases, with 14 bases left in between. The CDR3 sequence is 14 residues long. The CDR3 DNA reads as TGCGCCAGCAGCTTGTTACGGGGCTTGAGTGGCTACACCTTC. Translating it yields CASSLLRGLSGYTF. The whole variable domain, filled in from reference TRBV5-1 and TRBJ1-2, reads KAGVTQTPRYLIKTRGQQVTLSCSPISGHRSVSWYQQTPGQGLQFLFEYFSETQRNKGNFPGRFSGRQFSNSRSEMNVSTLELGDSALYLCASSLLRGLSGYTFGSGTRLTVV.

The chain links TRBV6-2 or TRBV6-3 to TRBJ1-1; D is uncertain. CDR3 length: 13 residues. The ends were cut back, 5 bases at V and 8 bases at J, with 15 bases in the middle. CDR1 and CDR2 from the germline V gene are MNHEY and SVGEGT. The CDR3 DNA reads TGTGCCAGCAGTCCGATCTCGAGACAAGAAGCTTTCTTT. Protein sequence: CASSPISRQEAFF.

The chain couples TRBV30 to TRBJ2-7; 11 bases align to TRBD1. Unmatched junction bases numbered 8, after V lost 5 bases and J lost 2 bases. Germline CDR1 and CDR2: GTSNPN and SVGIG (reference sequence). The CDR3 runs 15 residues. This CDR3 is CAWGRGTGGAYEQYF. The DNA for the CDR3 is TGTGCCTGGGGTCGGGGGACAGGGGGGGCCTACGAGCAGTACTTC. The full variable domain, its missing parts supplied by reference TRBV30 and TRBJ2-7, is SQTIHQWPATLVQPVGSPLSLECTVEGTSNPNLYWYRQAAGRGLQLLFYSVGIGQISSEVPQNLSASRPQDRQFILSSKKLLLSDSGFYLCAWGRGTGGAYEQYFGPGTRLTVT.

The chain recombines TRBV15 with TRBJ2-7, with 7 bases lining up with TRBD1. This CDR3 spans 16 amino acids. Germline loops: CDR1 LNHNV, CDR2 YYDKDF (reference sequence). J was trimmed by 5 bases and V by 0 bases; bases with no gene match: 10. The CDR3 sequence is CATSRDRRTGVDEQYF. The CDR3 nucleotides are TGTGCCACCAGCAGAGATCGGAGGACAGGAGTTGACGAGCAGTACTTC.

This clone was counted a few times. This chain's CDR3 is CAWRGTGLGGYTF. The CDR3 DNA reads TGTGCCTGGAGAGGGACAGGGTTGGGTGGCTACACCTTC. V and J are TRBV30 and TRBJ1-2, with 9 bases fitting TRBD1. In germline, CDR1 is GTSNPN, CDR2 SVGIG (reference sequence). The CDR3 runs to 13 residues. The V and J ends lost 3 bases and 7 bases, in that order; junction bases with no gene match: 6.

The chain couples TRBV4-1 to TRBJ2-1; no clear D. This CDR3 comprises 14 residues. V dropped 4 bases and J dropped 7 bases, with 14 bases sitting between them. Per germline, CDR1 MGHRA and CDR2 YSYEKL. In nucleotides, the CDR3 is TGCGCCAGCAGCCCGCGGACGGGCCGAAATGAGCAGTTCTTC. Its protein product is CASSPRTGRNEQFF.

A single count supports this clone. The chain has TRBV19 and TRBJ1-5; D ambiguous. This CDR3 region has 14 residues. With 4 bases removed from V and 0 bases from J, the gap between germline ends came to 7 bases. Germline lookup yields CDR1 LNHDA and CDR2 SQIVND (reference sequence). The DNA of the CDR3 is TGTGCCAGTAGTACCTCGTATAGCAATCAGCCCCAGCATTTT. As protein: CASSTSYSNQPQHF. Full variable domain (outside the CDR3, taken from reference TRBV19 and TRBJ1-5): DGGITQSPKYLFRKEGQNVTLSCEQNLNHDAMYWYRQDPGQGLRLIYYSQIVNDFQKGDIAEGYSVSREKKESFPLTVTSAQKNPTAFYLCASSTSYSNQPQHFGDGTRLSIL.